The rows below give T cell receptor beta chains drawn from one sample of a study of cytomegalovirus exposure and HLA in healthy donors. Assay: immunoSEQ multiplex PCR; the TCRdb copy retains only in-frame clones and omits some. Of approximately 150,000 clones listed, approximately 81% are singletons. Sequenced: PBMCs. The receptor source for this set is a man aged 50 to 59 in good health and CMV-seropositive. Each CDR3 is given without its conserved first and last residue. The order of the fields is V gene, CDR3 length, J gene, CDR3 protein.

>TRBV5-1|14|TRBJ1-2
ASSYSGDTGAYGYT
>TRBV6-5|10|TRBJ2-1
ASRGTNPEQF
>TRBV6-5|12|TRBJ1-2
ASSPGDRVYGYT
>TRBV7-9|12|TRBJ1-1
ASSLVSVNTEAF
>TRBV28|10|TRBJ1-2
ASSDYRNGYT
>TRBV7-9|16|TRBJ2-1
ASSSGHSISGRSLEQF
>TRBV10-1|18|TRBJ2-2
ASSLGRRSRGQGNTGELF
>TRBV13|15|TRBJ2-5
ASSPSPGGAFGETQY
>TRBV19|13|TRBJ2-2
ASSGDRGATGELF
>TRBV14|16|TRBJ1-4
ASSDRDRAFATNEKLF
>TRBV11-2|14|TRBJ2-1
ASSPRQKSSYNEQF
>TRBV14|12|TRBJ2-1
ASSPIPANNEQF
>TRBV5-5|15|TRBJ1-3
ASSLAGRASSGNTIY
>TRBV4-1|14|TRBJ2-5
ASSQLGLAGIETQY
>TRBV28|12|TRBJ1-5
ASFTGGSGQPQH
>TRBV5-1|11|TRBJ1-5
ASSLDGNQPQH
>TRBV27|10|TRBJ2-3
PRLRDTDTQY